These T cell receptor beta chains were read from a single sample in a study of CD8+ T cells in alopecia areata. TCRdb keeps only in-frame clones here, not all; method: immunoSEQ multiplex PCR. The profile shows about 220,000 clones, roughly 56% of them singletons. Here the sequenced sample was CD4+ T cells sorted from blood, taken at week 4, from a patient treated with tofacitinib. Source of these receptors: a human donor with alopecia areata. CDR3s include the opening cysteine and the closing phenylalanine or tryptophan. Fields, in order: clone size, V gene, D gene, J gene, CDR3 length, CDR3 DNA, CDR3 protein. D genes are given only for firm matches. Rows give clone size only sometimes, using once, few, many, or a class for an expanded clone.

abundance: .
v_gene: TRBV29-1
d_gene: .
j_gene: TRBJ2-7
len: 16
CDR3nt: TGCAGCGGTCACCCCGTGGGTGGGGGACTCACCTACGAGCAGTACTTC
CDR3aa: CSGHPVGGGLTYEQYF

abundance: .
v_gene: TRBV30
d_gene: TRBD2
j_gene: TRBJ2-3
len: 15
CDR3nt: TGTGCCTCGACGGGGCTAGCGGGGGGGCCGAATACGCAGTATTTT
CDR3aa: CASTGLAGGPNTQYF

abundance: .
v_gene: TRBV15
d_gene: .
j_gene: TRBJ1-1
len: 16
CDR3nt: TGTGCCACCAGCAGAAAGGGGCCTCCCCTAAGTACTGAAGCTTTCTTT
CDR3aa: CATSRKGPPLSTEAFF

abundance: .
v_gene: TRBV11-2
d_gene: .
j_gene: TRBJ1-1
len: 13
CDR3nt: TGTGCCAGCAGCTTAGTTGGCTACACTGAAGCTTTCTTT
CDR3aa: CASSLVGYTEAFF

abundance: .
v_gene: TRBV30
d_gene: .
j_gene: TRBJ2-5
len: 13
CDR3nt: TGTGCCTGGAGTGTTACTTTGAAAGAGACCCAGTACTTC
CDR3aa: CAWSVTLKETQYF

abundance: .
v_gene: TRBV11-1
d_gene: .
j_gene: TRBJ2-2
len: 15
CDR3nt: TGTGCCAGCAGCGAATTAACTGGGAACACCGGGGAGCTGTTTTTT
CDR3aa: CASSELTGNTGELFF

abundance: few
v_gene: TRBV7-3
d_gene: TRBD1
j_gene: TRBJ2-7
len: 14
CDR3nt: TGTGCCAGCAGCAAGACAGGGGTGCTTGGCGAGCAGTACTTC
CDR3aa: CASSKTGVLGEQYF

abundance: few
v_gene: TRBV29-1
d_gene: TRBD1
j_gene: TRBJ1-1
len: 14
CDR3nt: TGCAGCGTCCGCCCGGGACAGGGTGGGACTGAAGCTTTCTTT
CDR3aa: CSVRPGQGGTEAFF

abundance: few
v_gene: TRBV29-1
d_gene: TRBD1
j_gene: TRBJ2-7
len: 13
CDR3nt: TGCAGCGGGGCCCGGACAGGGGATCGGGAGCAGTACTTC
CDR3aa: CSGARTGDREQYF

abundance: .
v_gene: TRBV15
d_gene: TRBD2
j_gene: TRBJ2-1
len: 16
CDR3nt: TGTGCCACCAGTCCCCTCGGCGGGGGGACCTACAATGAGCAGTTCTTC
CDR3aa: CATSPLGGGTYNEQFF

abundance: .
v_gene: TRBV4-1
d_gene: TRBD1
j_gene: TRBJ2-7
len: 12
CDR3nt: TGCGCCAGCAGCCAAGAGACAGGGAAGCAGTACTTC
CDR3aa: CASSQETGKQYF

abundance: .
v_gene: TRBV2
d_gene: .
j_gene: TRBJ1-2
len: 12
CDR3nt: TGTGCCAGCAGTGACACCGGGGGTGGCTACACCTTC
CDR3aa: CASSDTGGGYTF

abundance: few
v_gene: TRBV5-6
d_gene: .
j_gene: TRBJ1-1
len: 13
CDR3nt: TGTGCCAGCAGCTTTGGTGCCTCTGATGAAGCTTTCTTT
CDR3aa: CASSFGASDEAFF

abundance: .
v_gene: TRBV7-3
d_gene: .
j_gene: TRBJ2-6
len: 15
CDR3nt: TGTGCCAGCAGCGAAGGGCACTCTGGGGCCAACGTCCTGACTTTC
CDR3aa: CASSEGHSGANVLTF

abundance: .
v_gene: TRBV9
d_gene: TRBD1
j_gene: TRBJ1-6
len: 15
CDR3nt: TGTGCCAGCAGCGCCCGACAGGGAACGAATTCACCCCTCCACTTT
CDR3aa: CASSARQGTNSPLHF

abundance: .
v_gene: TRBV4-1
d_gene: TRBD1
j_gene: TRBJ2-7
len: 16
CDR3nt: TGCGCCAGCAGCCATAACCCGGGACAGGCGCCCTACGAGCAGTACTTC
CDR3aa: CASSHNPGQAPYEQYF

abundance: .
v_gene: TRBV5-1
d_gene: TRBD1
j_gene: TRBJ2-7
len: 14
CDR3nt: TGCGCCAGCAGCTTGGGTCAGGGGGCCTACGAGCAGTACTTC
CDR3aa: CASSLGQGAYEQYF

abundance: .
v_gene: TRBV29-1
d_gene: .
j_gene: TRBJ2-7
len: 11
CDR3nt: TGCAGCGTTGAGGTAGCCTACGAGCAGTACTTC
CDR3aa: CSVEVAYEQYF

abundance: .
v_gene: TRBV5-1
d_gene: .
j_gene: TRBJ1-4
len: 15
CDR3nt: TGCGCCAGCAGCCCGACACCCCAGAAGATAGAAAAACTGTTTTTT
CDR3aa: CASSPTPQKIEKLFF

abundance: .
v_gene: TRBV25-1
d_gene: .
j_gene: TRBJ2-3
len: 11
CDR3nt: TGTGCCAGCAGTGCAACAGATACGCAGTATTTT
CDR3aa: CASSATDTQYF

abundance: .
v_gene: TRBV29-1
d_gene: .
j_gene: TRBJ2-3
len: 11
CDR3nt: TGCAGCGTCGACTTCACAGATACGCAGTATTTT
CDR3aa: CSVDFTDTQYF

abundance: .
v_gene: TRBV29-1
d_gene: .
j_gene: TRBJ1-1
len: 13
CDR3nt: TGCAGCGTGGGGCGGGGAAGCGACACTGAAGCTTTCTTT
CDR3aa: CSVGRGSDTEAFF

abundance: .
v_gene: TRBV29-1
d_gene: .
j_gene: TRBJ2-1
len: 14
CDR3nt: TGCAGCGTCCGGGGGAACGGGGCCTACAATGAGCAGTTCTTC
CDR3aa: CSVRGNGAYNEQFF

abundance: .
v_gene: TRBV7-2
d_gene: TRBD2
j_gene: TRBJ2-2
len: 17
CDR3nt: TGTGCCAGCAGCCCGTCTAGCGGGGGGCTCTCATCCGGGGAGCTGTTTTTT
CDR3aa: CASSPSSGGLSSGELFF

abundance: once
v_gene: TRBV14
d_gene: .
j_gene: TRBJ2-1
len: 15
CDR3nt: TGTGCCAGCAGCCAATATCTGAGCTCCTACAATGAGCAGTTCTTC
CDR3aa: CASSQYLSSYNEQFF

abundance: few
v_gene: TRBV27
d_gene: .
j_gene: TRBJ2-6
len: 16
CDR3nt: TGTGCCAGCAGTTTGCAGCGCTCCTCTGGGGCCAACGTCCTGACTTTC
CDR3aa: CASSLQRSSGANVLTF

abundance: .
v_gene: TRBV29-1
d_gene: .
j_gene: TRBJ2-7
len: 11
CDR3nt: TGCAGCGTTGACAGGGGTACCGAGCAGTACTTC
CDR3aa: CSVDRGTEQYF

abundance: .
v_gene: TRBV5-1
d_gene: .
j_gene: TRBJ1-4
len: 14
CDR3nt: TGCGCCAGCCGGGATGGGAGGGTTAATGAAAAACTGTTTTTT
CDR3aa: CASRDGRVNEKLFF

abundance: few
v_gene: TRBV7-9
d_gene: .
j_gene: TRBJ1-4
len: 15
CDR3nt: TGTGCCAGCAGCGTCCCGGACAGTTTTAATGAAAAACTGTTTTTT
CDR3aa: CASSVPDSFNEKLFF

abundance: .
v_gene: TRBV11-2
d_gene: TRBD2
j_gene: TRBJ2-3
len: 17
CDR3nt: TGTGCCAGCAGCCCCAGGACTAGCGGGGGTGGCACAGATACGCAGTATTTT
CDR3aa: CASSPRTSGGGTDTQYF

abundance: .
v_gene: TRBV5-1
d_gene: .
j_gene: TRBJ2-1
len: 13
CDR3nt: TGCGCCAGCAGCTTGGCACAGGGTTATGAGCAGTTCTTC
CDR3aa: CASSLAQGYEQFF

abundance: .
v_gene: TRBV5-1
d_gene: TRBD1
j_gene: TRBJ1-4
len: 14
CDR3nt: TGCGCCAGCAGCCCGGGACAGGGTGATGAAAAACTGTTTTTT
CDR3aa: CASSPGQGDEKLFF

abundance: .
v_gene: TRBV29-1
d_gene: .
j_gene: TRBJ1-4
len: 17
CDR3nt: TGCAGCGTTGAAAGGACCCGCCCCGTCGAGCGTAATGAAAAACTGTTTTTT
CDR3aa: CSVERTRPVERNEKLFF

abundance: .
v_gene: TRBV27
d_gene: .
j_gene: TRBJ2-3
len: 14
CDR3nt: TGTGCCAGTTGGCCCGGTGGTGCCACAGATACGCAGTATTTT
CDR3aa: CASWPGGATDTQYF

abundance: once
v_gene: TRBV2
d_gene: .
j_gene: TRBJ2-3
len: 13
CDR3nt: TGTGCCAGCAGTGACGGGTGGACAGATACGCAGTATTTT
CDR3aa: CASSDGWTDTQYF

abundance: .
v_gene: TRBV30
d_gene: TRBD1
j_gene: TRBJ1-1
len: 14
CDR3nt: TGTGCCTGGACCCTTCTGACAGGGTCCACTGAAGCTTTCTTT
CDR3aa: CAWTLLTGSTEAFF

abundance: .
v_gene: TRBV30
d_gene: .
j_gene: TRBJ1-1
len: 13
CDR3nt: TGTGCCTGGAGTGAGATGTCGAACACTGAAGCTTTCTTT
CDR3aa: CAWSEMSNTEAFF

abundance: .
v_gene: TRBV29-1
d_gene: .
j_gene: TRBJ1-1
len: 11
CDR3nt: TGCAGCGTGTCCGGGGGAAGTGAAGCTTTCTTT
CDR3aa: CSVSGGSEAFF

abundance: .
v_gene: TRBV5-1
d_gene: .
j_gene: TRBJ1-2
len: 12
CDR3nt: TGCGCCAGCAGGGCAGCTAACTATGGCTACACCTTC
CDR3aa: CASRAANYGYTF

abundance: .
v_gene: TRBV30
d_gene: .
j_gene: TRBJ1-1
len: 13
CDR3nt: TGTGCCTGGAGAGGTCAGATGAACACTGAAGCTTTCTTT
CDR3aa: CAWRGQMNTEAFF

abundance: .
v_gene: TRBV5-1
d_gene: .
j_gene: TRBJ1-2
len: 15
CDR3nt: TGCGCCAGCAGCTTGGACGGGCAAGCTAACTATGGCTACACCTTC
CDR3aa: CASSLDGQANYGYTF

abundance: .
v_gene: TRBV15
d_gene: .
j_gene: TRBJ2-7
len: 16
CDR3nt: TGTGCCACCAGCAGTGGGGGGCTTACATTAGCCTACGAGCAGTACTTC
CDR3aa: CATSSGGLTLAYEQYF

abundance: many
v_gene: TRBV7-2
d_gene: .
j_gene: TRBJ2-2
len: 13
CDR3nt: TGTGCCAGCAGCCCCTATTTCACCGGGGAGCTGTTTTTT
CDR3aa: CASSPYFTGELFF

abundance: many
v_gene: TRBV7-9
d_gene: TRBD1
j_gene: TRBJ2-4
len: 14
CDR3nt: TGTGCCAGCAGCCGGACAGGGGGCGCAAACATTCAGTACTTC
CDR3aa: CASSRTGGANIQYF

abundance: .
v_gene: TRBV18
d_gene: .
j_gene: TRBJ1-1
len: 12
CDR3nt: TGTGCCAGCTCACCTAGGAGCGAGAGAGCTTTCTTT
CDR3aa: CASSPRSERAFF

abundance: once
v_gene: TRBV5-4
d_gene: .
j_gene: TRBJ1-6
len: 15
CDR3nt: TGTGCCAGCAGCTTGCCAGGCGGAATTAATTCACCCCTCCACTTT
CDR3aa: CASSLPGGINSPLHF

abundance: medium-sized
v_gene: TRBV7-2
d_gene: TRBD2
j_gene: TRBJ2-3
len: 16
CDR3nt: TGTGCCAGCAGCGAAAGACTAGCGGGGGCCCCGGGTACGCAGTATTTT
CDR3aa: CASSERLAGAPGTQYF

abundance: .
v_gene: TRBV4-1
d_gene: .
j_gene: TRBJ1-6
len: 15
CDR3nt: TGCGCCAGCAGCCAAGATCCTACAGATAATTCACCCCTCCACTTT
CDR3aa: CASSQDPTDNSPLHF

abundance: few
v_gene: TRBV28
d_gene: .
j_gene: TRBJ1-5
len: 14
CDR3nt: TGTGCCAGCAGTTTCAAACGTGGAAATCAGCCCCAGCATTTT
CDR3aa: CASSFKRGNQPQHF

abundance: .
v_gene: TRBV4-1
d_gene: .
j_gene: TRBJ1-1
len: 15
CDR3nt: TGCGCCAGCAGCCACTTTGTGCGGGGGAACACTGAAGCTTTCTTT
CDR3aa: CASSHFVRGNTEAFF

abundance: few
v_gene: TRBV4-3
d_gene: .
j_gene: TRBJ1-1
len: 13
CDR3nt: TGCGCCAGCAGCCAAGATCGGCAGGGGGAAGCTTTCTTT
CDR3aa: CASSQDRQGEAFF